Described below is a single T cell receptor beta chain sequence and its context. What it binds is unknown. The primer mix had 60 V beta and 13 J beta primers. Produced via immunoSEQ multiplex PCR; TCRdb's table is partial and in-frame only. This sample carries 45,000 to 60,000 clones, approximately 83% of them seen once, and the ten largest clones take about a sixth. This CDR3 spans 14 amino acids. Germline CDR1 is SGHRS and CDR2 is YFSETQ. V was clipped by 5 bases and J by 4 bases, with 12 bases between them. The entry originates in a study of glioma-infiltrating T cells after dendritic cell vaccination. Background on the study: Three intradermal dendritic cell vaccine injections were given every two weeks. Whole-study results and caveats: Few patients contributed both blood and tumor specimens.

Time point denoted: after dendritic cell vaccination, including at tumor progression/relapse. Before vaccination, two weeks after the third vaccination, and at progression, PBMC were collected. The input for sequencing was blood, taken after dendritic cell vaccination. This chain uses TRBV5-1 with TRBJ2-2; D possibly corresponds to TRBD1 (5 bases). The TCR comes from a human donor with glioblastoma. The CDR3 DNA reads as TGCGCCAGCAGAACAGGTTGGTCCACCGGGGAGCTGTTTTTT. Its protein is CASRTGWSTGELFF. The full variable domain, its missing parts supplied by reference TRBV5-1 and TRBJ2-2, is KAGVTQTPRYLIKTRGQQVTLSCSPISGHRSVSWYQQTPGQGLQFLFEYFSETQRNKGNFPGRFSGRQFSNSRSEMNVSTLELGDSALYLCASRTGWSTGELFFGEGSRLTVL.